The T cell receptor beta chain described here comes from a study of OX40 agonist ivuxolimab in advanced cancers. About the research overall: Those enrolled were 80% to 85% male, with a mean age of approximately 60 years and ages from 23 to 79.

Trimming pared 0 bases from V and 0 bases from J, leaving 9 bases between. The CDR3 is 15 amino acids. The germline gives CDR1 SGHKS, CDR2 YYEKEE (reference sequence). A remark on this clone: Its antigen is not known.

Autoimmune disease history or systemic immunosuppression led to patients being barred. Measured with immunoSEQ multiplex PCR; TCRdb has only the in-frame clones, and not every one. The sample includes tens of thousands of clones, approximately 82% of them seen just once. Study-wide findings and caveats: On average, CD8+ T cells had more expanded clones than CD4+.

This receptor was obtained from an adult with an advanced solid tumor such as melanoma, head and neck, liver or kidney cancer. This sample comprised CD4+ or CD8+ T cells sorted from blood, obtained in a trial of the OX40 agonist ivuxolimab. V usage is TRBV5-5 and J usage is TRBJ1-1; unclear D gene. The CDR3 region has the DNA TGTGCCAGCAGCTTGGCCGCGGGCCTGAACACTGAAGCTTTCTTT. This sequence encodes CASSLAAGLNTEAFF.